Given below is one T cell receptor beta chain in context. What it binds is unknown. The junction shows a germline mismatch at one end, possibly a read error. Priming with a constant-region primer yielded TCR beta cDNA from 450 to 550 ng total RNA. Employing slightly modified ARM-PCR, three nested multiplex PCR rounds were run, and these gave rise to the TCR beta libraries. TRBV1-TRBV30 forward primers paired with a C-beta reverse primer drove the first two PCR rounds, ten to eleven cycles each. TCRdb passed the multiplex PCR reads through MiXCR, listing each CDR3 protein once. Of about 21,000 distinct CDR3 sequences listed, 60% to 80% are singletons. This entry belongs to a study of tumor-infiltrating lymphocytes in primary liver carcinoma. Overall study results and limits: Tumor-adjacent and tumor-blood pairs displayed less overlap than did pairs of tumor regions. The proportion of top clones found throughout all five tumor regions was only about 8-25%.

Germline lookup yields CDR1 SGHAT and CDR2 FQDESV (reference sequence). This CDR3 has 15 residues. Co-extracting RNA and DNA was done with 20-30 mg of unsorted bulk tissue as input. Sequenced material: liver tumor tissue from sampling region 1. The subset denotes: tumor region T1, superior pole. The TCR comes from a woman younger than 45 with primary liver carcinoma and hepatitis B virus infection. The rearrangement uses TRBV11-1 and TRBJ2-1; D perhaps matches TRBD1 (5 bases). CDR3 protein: CARSRKQASYNEQFF. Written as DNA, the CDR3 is TGTGCCAGAAGCCGGAAACAGGCCTCCTATAATGAGCAGTTCTTC.